Listed here are 15 T cell receptor beta chains from one sample, sequenced in a study of blood T cell repertoires in COVID-19. Some clones are missing from TCRdb's copy, which holds only in-frame ones; the method was immunoSEQ multiplex PCR. The table has approximately 190,000 clones, about 88% seen once. The material sequenced was PBMCs or T cells enriched from blood (not recorded which). All receptors come from a woman in her forties in a cohort exposed to, infected with or recovered from COVID-19 (not recorded which).

The chain recombines TRBV6-5 with TRBJ1-5; D remains ambiguous. V shed 4 bases and J shed 6 bases, with 13 bases lying between them. CDR3 length equals 14 residues. Germline-derived CDR1 and CDR2 are MNHEY and SVGAGI. DNA for the CDR3: TGTGCCAGCAGTTCAGGACGGGAGGTTCAGCCCCAGCATTTT. This gives the protein CASSSGREVQPQHF.

Of note for this clone: Within the sample, other DNA sequences also encode this same CDR3. CDR3 in DNA: TGCGCCAGCAGCCAAGTGGGACAGGGAAACACTGAAGCTTTCTTT. It yields the protein CASSQVGQGNTEAFF. The chain combines TRBV4-1 with TRBJ1-1; 9 bases align to TRBD1. The CDR3 has 15 residues. The ends lost 1 base at V and 2 bases at J; junction bases unmatched: 2. Germline-derived CDR1 and CDR2 are MGHRA and YSYEKL.

The chain recombines TRBV9 with TRBJ2-5, with TRBD2 matching over 9 bases. The V segment lost 3 bases and the J segment 5 bases; nucleotides outside the gene matches: 11. CDR1 SGDLS and CDR2 YYNGEE come from the germline V gene. CDR3 length: 16 amino acids. CDR3 region: CASSARAGLALETQYF. DNA of the CDR3: TGTGCCAGCAGCGCCCGGGCGGGACTAGCCCTGGAGACCCAGTACTTC.

V and J are TRBV9 and TRBJ1-1, with a tentative D call TRBD1 (5 bases). The V gene's germline CDR1 is SGDLS and CDR2 YYNGEE. The CDR3 has 13 amino acids. V lost 3 bases to trimming and J lost 2 bases, with 8 bases between them. The CDR3: CASSAQGNTEAFF. The CDR3 DNA reads as TGTGCCAGCAGCGCTCAGGGCAACACTGAAGCTTTCTTT.

The chain employs TRBV19 and TRBJ2-1; 7 bases are shared with TRBD1. J gave up 9 bases and V 3 bases, and 5 bases lay outside the gene matches. Per the germline V gene, CDR1 is LNHDA and CDR2 is SQIVND (reference sequence). The CDR3 consists of 13 residues. The CDR3 bases are TGTGCCAGTAGTATTCCCGGACAGGCTGAGCAGTTCTTC. Translation: CASSIPGQAEQFF.

The chain has TRBV12-5 and TRBJ1-2, with D uncertain. CDR3 length: 13 amino acids. Per the germline V gene, CDR1 is LGHNT and CDR2 is FRNRAP. With 4 bases removed from V and 6 bases from J, the gap between germline ends came to 12 bases. DNA for the CDR3: TGTGCTAGTGGTTCGGACGGACTAGATGGCTACACCTTC. Its translation is CASGSDGLDGYTF.

V and J are TRBV7-2 and TRBJ2-1; 9 nucleotides agree with TRBD2. The CDR3 loop spans 16 amino acids. Germline CDR1 reads SGHTA; CDR2 reads FQGNSA. The J segment lost 3 bases and the V segment lost 4 bases, leaving 7 bases of the junction unmatched. DNA of the CDR3: TGTGCCAGCAGCTCCAGGGCGGGAGGGAACTACAATGAGCAGTTCTTC. This sequence encodes CASSSRAGGNYNEQFF.

The J gene is TRBJ1-5, the V gene TRBV10-1; 9 bases match TRBD1. CDR1 WNHNN and CDR2 SYGVQD come from the germline V gene (reference sequence). The V and J ends lost 4 bases and 9 bases, in that order; junction bases with no gene match: 10. The CDR3 is 15 amino acids. CDR3 DNA: TGCGCCAGCAGTGTGGGACAGGGTCCCGGGTCGCCCCAGCATTTT. This translates into CASSVGQGPGSPQHF.

The CDR3 reads CASSSTGMNTEAFF. The CDR3 DNA reads as TGTGCCAGCAGCTCGACGGGAATGAACACTGAAGCTTTCTTT. The genes are TRBV7-2 and TRBJ1-1; D gene ambiguous. The CDR3 runs 14 residues. Germline-derived CDR1 and CDR2 are SGHTA and FQGNSA. The V and J ends lost 4 bases and 0 bases respectively, with 9 bases between them.

The chain has TRBV6-1 and TRBJ1-5; no clear D gene. CDR1 and CDR2 from the germline V gene are MNHNS and SASEGT. This CDR3 is built from 14 residues. V was cut by 0 bases and J by 5 bases, with 8 bases left in between. The CDR3 nucleotides read TGTGCCAGCAGTGAAGCTGACAAGTATCAGCCCCAGCATTTT. As protein: CASSEADKYQPQHF.

The chain couples TRBV28 to TRBJ1-5, with a possible D match to TRBD1 (6 bases). Germline V gene sequence: CDR1 MDHEN, CDR2 SYDVKM. The CDR3 is made up of 14 amino acids. V lost 5 bases and J 7 bases, leaving 15 bases between the germline ends. This CDR3 is CASSPQGSRQPQHF. The CDR3 DNA reads TGTGCCAGCAGTCCACAGGGTTCCCGCCAGCCCCAGCATTTT.

The CDR3 is CASKGHYGGYTF. CDR3 DNA sequence: TGTGCCAGCAAGGGACATTATGGCGGCTACACCTTC. V usage is TRBV11-2 and J usage is TRBJ1-2; possibly TRBD1 for D (6 bases). Germline assignment: CDR1 SGHAT and CDR2 FQNNGV. V shed 7 bases and J shed 8 bases, with 14 bases lying between them. The CDR3 runs to 12 residues.

The CDR3 DNA sequence: TGTGCCAGCAGGGGGGGACAGGGACGAGTCTGGGATGAAAAACTGTTTTTT. This sequence encodes CASRGGQGRVWDEKLFF. The chain has TRBV28 and TRBJ1-4; 9 nucleotides match TRBD1. This CDR3 has 17 residues. From germline, CDR1 is MDHEN and CDR2 SYDVKM. With 6 bases clipped from V and 6 bases from J, the junction kept 14 bases outside the gene matches.

CDR3 nucleotides: TGTGCCAGCAGCCAAAGGGTCGGGGGCGAGCAGTACTTC. It is translated as CASSQRVGGEQYF. The V gene is TRBV14, the J gene TRBJ2-7, with a weak D call TRBD2 (6 bases). The germline CDR1 and CDR2 sequences are SGHDN and FVKESK. V lost 2 bases and J 6 bases, leaving 11 bases between the germline ends. There are 13 residues in the CDR3.

This chain uses TRBV4-2 with TRBJ2-2; possible D gene TRBD2, 5 bases. V was trimmed by 0 bases and J by 5 bases, leaving 7 bases between them. Looked up from germline, CDR1 is LGHNA and CDR2 is YNFKEQ. This CDR3 comprises 14 residues. CDR3 sequence reads: CASSQDPGTGELFF. In DNA form, the CDR3 reads TGTGCCAGCAGCCAAGATCCGGGGACCGGGGAGCTGTTTTTT.